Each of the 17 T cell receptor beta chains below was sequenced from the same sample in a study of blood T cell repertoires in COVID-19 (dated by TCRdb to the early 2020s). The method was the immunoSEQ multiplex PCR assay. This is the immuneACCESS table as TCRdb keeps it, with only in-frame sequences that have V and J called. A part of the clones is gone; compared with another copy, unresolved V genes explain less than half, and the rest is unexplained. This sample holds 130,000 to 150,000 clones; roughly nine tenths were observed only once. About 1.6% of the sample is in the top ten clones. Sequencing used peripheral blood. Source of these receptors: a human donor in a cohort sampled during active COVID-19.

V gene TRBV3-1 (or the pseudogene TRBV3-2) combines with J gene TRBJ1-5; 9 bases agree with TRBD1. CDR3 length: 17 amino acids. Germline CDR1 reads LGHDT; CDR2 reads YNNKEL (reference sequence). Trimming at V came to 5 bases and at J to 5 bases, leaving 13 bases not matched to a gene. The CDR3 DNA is TGTGCCAGCAGCTTTTCCGGGACAGGGATCGGCGATCAGCCCCAGCATTTT. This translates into CASSFSGTGIGDQPQHF.

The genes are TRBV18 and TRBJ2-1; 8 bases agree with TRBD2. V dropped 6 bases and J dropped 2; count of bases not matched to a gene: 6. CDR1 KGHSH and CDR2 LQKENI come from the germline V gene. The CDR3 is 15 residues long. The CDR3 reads CASSVAGGTYNEQFF. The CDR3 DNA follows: TGTGCCAGCTCTGTCGCGGGGGGTACCTACAATGAGCAGTTCTTC.

The CDR3 loop reads CASSYTLGREQYF. The CDR3 DNA sequence: TGTGCCAGCAGTTACACACTGGGCCGCGAGCAGTACTTC. V is TRBV12-3 or TRBV12-4 and J is TRBJ2-7, with D unresolved. The V and J ends lost 4 bases and 6 bases respectively, with 13 bases between them. The CDR3 covers 13 residues.

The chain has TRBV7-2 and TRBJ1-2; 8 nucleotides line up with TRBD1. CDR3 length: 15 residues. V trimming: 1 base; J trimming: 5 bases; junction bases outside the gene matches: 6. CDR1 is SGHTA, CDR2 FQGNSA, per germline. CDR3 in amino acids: CASSLDGRDRYGYTF. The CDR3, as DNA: TGTGCCAGCAGCTTAGACGGCCGGGACAGGTATGGCTACACCTTC. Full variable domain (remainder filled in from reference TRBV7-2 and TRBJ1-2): GAGVSQSPSNKVTEKGKDVELRCDPISGHTALYWYRQSLGQGLEFLIYFQGNSAPDKSGLPSDRFSAERTGGSVSTLTIQRTQQEDSAVYLCASSLDGRDRYGYTFGSGTRLTVV.

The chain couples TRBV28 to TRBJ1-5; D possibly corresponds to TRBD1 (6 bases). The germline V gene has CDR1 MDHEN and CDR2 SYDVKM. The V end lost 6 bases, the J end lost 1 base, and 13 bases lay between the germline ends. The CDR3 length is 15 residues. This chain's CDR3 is CASSSPGQSNQPQHF. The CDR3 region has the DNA TGTGCCAGCAGCAGTCCGGGACAAAGCAATCAGCCCCAGCATTTT.

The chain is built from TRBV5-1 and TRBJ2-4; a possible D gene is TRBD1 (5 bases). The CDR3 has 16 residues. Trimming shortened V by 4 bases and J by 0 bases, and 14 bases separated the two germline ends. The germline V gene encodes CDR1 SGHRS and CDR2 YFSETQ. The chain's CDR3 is CASSHQGQGAKNIQYF. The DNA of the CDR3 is TGCGCCAGCAGCCATCAGGGTCAGGGAGCCAAAAACATTCAGTACTTC.

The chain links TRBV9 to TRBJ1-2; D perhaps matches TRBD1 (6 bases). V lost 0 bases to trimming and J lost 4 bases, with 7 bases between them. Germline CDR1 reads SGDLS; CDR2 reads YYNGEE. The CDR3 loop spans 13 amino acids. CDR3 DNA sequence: TGTGCCAGCAGCGTAGGGGACACCTATGGCTACACCTTC. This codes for CASSVGDTYGYTF.

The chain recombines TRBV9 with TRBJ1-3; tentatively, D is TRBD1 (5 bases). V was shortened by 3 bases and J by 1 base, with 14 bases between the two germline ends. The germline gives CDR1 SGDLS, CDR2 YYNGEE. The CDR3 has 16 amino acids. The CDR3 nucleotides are TGTGCCAGCAGCGGAGTTGCCGGGGGATCTGGAAACACCATATATTTT. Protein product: CASSGVAGGSGNTIYF.

The CDR3 region has the DNA TGTGCCAGCAGCCTACAGAGCGAGCAGTACTTC. Its protein product is CASSLQSEQYF. V and J are TRBV12-3 or TRBV12-4 and TRBJ2-7; D is undetermined. The CDR3 runs 11 residues. V was cut by 6 bases and J by 6 bases, with 9 bases left in between.

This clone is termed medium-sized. DNA for the CDR3: TGTGCCAGCAGTTACCCGGATAGGGGTGAGCAGTTCTTC. Its translation is CASSYPDRGEQFF. The chain uses TRBV6-5 and TRBJ2-1; D is perhaps TRBD1 (5 bases). The CDR3 contains 13 residues. With 2 bases removed from V and 9 bases from J, the gap between germline ends came to 11 bases. From germline, CDR1 is MNHEY and CDR2 SVGAGI.

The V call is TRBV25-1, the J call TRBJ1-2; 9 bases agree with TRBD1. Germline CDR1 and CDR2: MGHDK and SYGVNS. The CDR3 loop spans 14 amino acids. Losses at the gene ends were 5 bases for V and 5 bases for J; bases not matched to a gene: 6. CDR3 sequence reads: CASSRDRGWYGYTF. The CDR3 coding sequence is TGTGCCAGCAGTCGAGACAGGGGGTGGTATGGCTACACCTTC.

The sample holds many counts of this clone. CDR3 in amino acids: CASRAGTRFQVQETQYF. Here the CDR3 DNA reads TGTGCCAGCAGAGCGGGGACTAGATTCCAGGTGCAAGAGACCCAGTACTTC. J is TRBJ2-5 and V is TRBV5-4; 8 nucleotides agree with TRBD2. CDR1 and CDR2 (germline): SGHNT, YYREEE (reference sequence). The CDR3 consists of 17 residues. J was trimmed by 2 bases and V by 5 bases; bases with no gene match: 14. Looking up the rest from reference TRBV5-4 and TRBJ2-5 gives the full variable domain: ETGVTQSPTHLIKTRGQQVTLRCSSQSGHNTVSWYQQALGQGPQFIFQYYREEENGRGNFPPRFSGLQFPNYSSELNVNALELDDSALYLCASRAGTRFQVQETQYFGPGTRLLVL.

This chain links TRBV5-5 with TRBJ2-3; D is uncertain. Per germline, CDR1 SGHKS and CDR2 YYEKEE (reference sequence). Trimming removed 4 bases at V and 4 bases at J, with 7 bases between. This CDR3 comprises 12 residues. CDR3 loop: CASSVSADTQYF. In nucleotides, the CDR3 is TGTGCCAGCAGCGTATCGGCAGATACGCAGTATTTT.

The CDR3 DNA reads TGTGCCACAGTGATTTGCAGTGGAGGACAGGGAGATGGCACTGAAGCTTTCTTT. Encoded protein: CATVICSGGQGDGTEAFF. The chain recombines TRBV24-1 with TRBJ1-1; 8 bases line up with TRBD1. The CDR3 has 18 residues. Germline CDR1 reads KGHDR; CDR2 reads SFDVKD. Trimming cost V 10 bases and J 4 bases; bases outside gene matches: 22.

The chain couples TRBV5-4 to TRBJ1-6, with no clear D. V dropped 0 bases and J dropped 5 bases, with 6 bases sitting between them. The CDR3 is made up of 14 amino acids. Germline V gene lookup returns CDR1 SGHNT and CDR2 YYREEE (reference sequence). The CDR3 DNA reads TGTGCCAGCAGCTTGGTTACGGATAATTCACCCCTCCACTTT. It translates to CASSLVTDNSPLHF.

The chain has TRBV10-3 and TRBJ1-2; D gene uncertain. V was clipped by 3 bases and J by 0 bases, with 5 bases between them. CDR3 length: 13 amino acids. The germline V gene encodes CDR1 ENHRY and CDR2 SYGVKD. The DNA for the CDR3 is TGTGCCATCAGTGAAGAGGCTAACTATGGCTACACCTTC. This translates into CAISEEANYGYTF.

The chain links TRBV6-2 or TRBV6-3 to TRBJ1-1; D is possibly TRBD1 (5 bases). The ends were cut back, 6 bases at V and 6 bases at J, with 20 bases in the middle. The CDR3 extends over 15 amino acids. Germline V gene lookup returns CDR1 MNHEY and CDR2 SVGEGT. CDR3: CASSQPRPGLSEAFF. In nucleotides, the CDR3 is TGTGCCAGCAGCCAACCCCGGCCAGGGCTGTCTGAAGCTTTCTTT.